The 7 T cell receptor beta chains below were found in one sample sequenced in a study of somatic mutations in cytotoxic T cells in rheumatoid arthritis. TCRdb's table, derived via immunoSEQ multiplex PCR, lists solely in-frame clones and lacks some. The sample gives fewer than 15,000 clones, over 60% of which show up once; roughly a tenth is in the top ten. The sequenced sample was CD8+ T cells sorted from blood. All receptors derive from an adult with rheumatoid arthritis.

V and J are TRBV18 and TRBJ1-1; TRBD1 agrees at 7 bases. This CDR3 spans 17 amino acids. The V gene end was trimmed by 0 bases and the J gene end by 4 bases; junction bases not matched to a gene: 11. Looked up from germline, CDR1 is KGHSH and CDR2 is LQKENI. In DNA form, the CDR3 reads TGTGCCAGCTCACCACCGATTAGGTGGGACAGCGGCACTGAAGCTTTCTTT. It translates to CASSPPIRWDSGTEAFF.

The chain links TRBV11-3 to TRBJ2-2; perhaps TRBD1 as D (5 bases). Germline CDR1 and CDR2: SGHNT and YENEEA. Trimming removed 5 bases from V and 3 bases from J, with 10 bases in between. This CDR3 region has 14 residues. CDR3 region: CASSQDRYTGELFF. CDR3 nucleotides: TGTGCCAGCAGCCAAGACAGATACACCGGGGAGCTGTTTTTT.

The chain uses TRBV18 and TRBJ2-7; D unresolved. The CDR3 spans 14 residues. Trimming removed 2 bases at V and 5 bases at J, with 13 bases between. From germline, CDR1 is KGHSH and CDR2 LQKENI. The CDR3 loop reads CASSPERRSNEQYF. Written as DNA, the CDR3 is TGTGCCAGCTCACCAGAGCGTCGTTCCAACGAGCAGTACTTC. Together with reference TRBV18 and TRBJ2-7, the CDR3 gives the full variable domain: NAGVMQNPRHLVRRRGQEARLRCSPMKGHSHVYWYRQLPEEGLKFMVYLQKENIIDESGMPKERFSAEFPKEGPSILRIQQVVRGDSAAYFCASSPERRSNEQYFGPGTRLTVT.

This rearrangement joins TRBV5-4 to TRBJ2-2, with D maybe TRBD1 (6 bases). Germline V gives CDR1 SGHNT, CDR2 YYREEE (reference sequence). The CDR3 has 15 residues. The V and J ends lost 0 bases and 3 bases respectively, with 9 bases between them. The CDR3 DNA reads as TGTGCCAGCAGCTTGGGGGACAAATACACCGGGGAGCTGTTTTTT. Protein sequence: CASSLGDKYTGELFF. Drawing the rest from reference TRBV5-4 and TRBJ2-2, the complete variable domain is ETGVTQSPTHLIKTRGQQVTLRCSSQSGHNTVSWYQQALGQGPQFIFQYYREEENGRGNFPPRFSGLQFPNYSSELNVNALELDDSALYLCASSLGDKYTGELFFGEGSRLTVL.

The rearrangement uses TRBV10-3 and TRBJ1-1, with TRBD1 as a possible D gene (6 bases). In germline, CDR1 is ENHRY, CDR2 SYGVKD. The V gene lost 7 bases and the J gene lost 8 bases, with 14 bases spanning the gap. The CDR3 is 12 amino acids. The CDR3 spells CAIKGDVWEAFF. The CDR3, as DNA: TGTGCCATCAAGGGGGATGTCTGGGAAGCTTTCTTT.

This clone came up a few times. This chain links TRBV5-1 with TRBJ2-3; the D gene is possibly TRBD2 (6 bases). The CDR3 is 15 residues long. The V gene lost 0 bases and the J gene lost 2 bases, with 10 bases spanning the gap. CDR1 SGHRS and CDR2 YFSETQ come from the germline V gene. CDR3 loop: CASSLELADTDTQYF. CDR3 bases: TGCGCCAGCAGCTTGGAACTAGCTGACACAGATACGCAGTATTTT.

This clone was detected only a few times. The chain employs TRBV5-4 and TRBJ1-2, with 8 bases that match TRBD1. This CDR3 is built from 14 residues. Germline CDR1 is SGHNT and CDR2 is YYREEE (reference sequence). The V segment lost 1 base and the J segment 7 bases; nucleotides outside the gene matches: 6. CDR3 DNA: TGTGCCAGCAGCTTGCCGACAGGGGCCGGTGGCTACACCTTC. This sequence encodes CASSLPTGAGGYTF.